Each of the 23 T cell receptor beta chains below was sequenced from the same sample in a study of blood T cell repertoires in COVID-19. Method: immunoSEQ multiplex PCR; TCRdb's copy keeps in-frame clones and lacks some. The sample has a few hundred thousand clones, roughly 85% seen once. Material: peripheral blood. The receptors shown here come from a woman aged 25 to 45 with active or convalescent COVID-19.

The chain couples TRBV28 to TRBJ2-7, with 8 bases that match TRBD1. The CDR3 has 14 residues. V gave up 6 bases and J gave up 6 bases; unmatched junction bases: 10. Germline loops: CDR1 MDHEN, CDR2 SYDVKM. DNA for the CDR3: TGTGCCAGCAGGCAACAGGGGGTAGGAGGCGAGCAGTACTTC. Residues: CASRQQGVGGEQYF.

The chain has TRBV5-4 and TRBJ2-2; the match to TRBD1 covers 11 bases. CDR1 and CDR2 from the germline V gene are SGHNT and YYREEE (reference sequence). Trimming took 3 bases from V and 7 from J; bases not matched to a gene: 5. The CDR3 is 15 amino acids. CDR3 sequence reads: CASSWDRGMDGELFF. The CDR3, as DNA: TGTGCCAGCAGCTGGGACAGGGGGATGGACGGGGAGCTGTTTTTT.

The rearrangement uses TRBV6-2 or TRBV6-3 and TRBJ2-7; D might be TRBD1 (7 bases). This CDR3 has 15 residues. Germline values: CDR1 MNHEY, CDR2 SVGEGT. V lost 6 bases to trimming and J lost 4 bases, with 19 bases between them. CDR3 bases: TGTGCCAGCAGCTCACGACAGGGAGGCCTTTACGAGCAGTACTTC. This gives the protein CASSSRQGGLYEQYF.

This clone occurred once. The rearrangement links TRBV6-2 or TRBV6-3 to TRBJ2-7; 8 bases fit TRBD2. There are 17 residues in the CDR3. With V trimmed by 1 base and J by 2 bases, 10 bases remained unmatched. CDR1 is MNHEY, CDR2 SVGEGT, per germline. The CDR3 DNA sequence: TGTGCCAGCAGTTACTTGACCGTCAGCGGGGGTACCTACGAGCAGTACTTC. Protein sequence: CASSYLTVSGGTYEQYF.

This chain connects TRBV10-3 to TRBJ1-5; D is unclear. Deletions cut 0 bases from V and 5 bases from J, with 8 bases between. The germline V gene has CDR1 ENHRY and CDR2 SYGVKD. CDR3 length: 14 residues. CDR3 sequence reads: CAISESADYQPQHF. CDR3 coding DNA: TGTGCCATCAGTGAGTCGGCGGATTATCAGCCCCAGCATTTT.

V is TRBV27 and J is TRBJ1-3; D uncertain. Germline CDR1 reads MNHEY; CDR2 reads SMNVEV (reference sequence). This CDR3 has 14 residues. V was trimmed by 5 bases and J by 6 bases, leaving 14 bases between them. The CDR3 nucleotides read TGTGCCAGCAGTATGAGACCGGGTATAAACACCATATATTTT. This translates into CASSMRPGINTIYF.

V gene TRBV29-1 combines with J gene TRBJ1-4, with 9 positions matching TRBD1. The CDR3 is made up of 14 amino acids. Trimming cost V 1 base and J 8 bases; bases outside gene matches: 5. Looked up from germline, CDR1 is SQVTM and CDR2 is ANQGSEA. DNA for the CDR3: TGCAGCGTTGAAGCACAGGGGGCGGGCGAAAAACTGTTTTTT. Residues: CSVEAQGAGEKLFF.

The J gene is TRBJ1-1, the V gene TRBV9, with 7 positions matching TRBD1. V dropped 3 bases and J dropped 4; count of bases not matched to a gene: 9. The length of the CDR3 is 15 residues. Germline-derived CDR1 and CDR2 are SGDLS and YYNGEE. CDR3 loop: CASSAAGQVATEAFF. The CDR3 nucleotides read TGTGCCAGCAGCGCCGCCGGACAGGTGGCCACTGAAGCTTTCTTT.

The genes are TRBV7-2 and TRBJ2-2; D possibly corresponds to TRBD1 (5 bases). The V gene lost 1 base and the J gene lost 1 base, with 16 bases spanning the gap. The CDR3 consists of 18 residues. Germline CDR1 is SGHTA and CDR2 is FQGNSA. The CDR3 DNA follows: TGTGCCAGCAGCTTAGAAGCTATCAGGGCTCTGAACACCGGGGAGCTGTTTTTT. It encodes CASSLEAIRALNTGELFF. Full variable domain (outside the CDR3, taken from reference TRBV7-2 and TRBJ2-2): GAGVSQSPSNKVTEKGKDVELRCDPISGHTALYWYRQSLGQGLEFLIYFQGNSAPDKSGLPSDRFSAERTGGSVSTLTIQRTQQEDSAVYLCASSLEAIRALNTGELFFGEGSRLTVL.

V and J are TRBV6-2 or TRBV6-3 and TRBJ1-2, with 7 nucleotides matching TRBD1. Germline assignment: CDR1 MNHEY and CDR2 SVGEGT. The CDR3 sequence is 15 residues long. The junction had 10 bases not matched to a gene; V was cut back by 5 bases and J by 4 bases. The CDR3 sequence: CASSPSGQESYGYTF. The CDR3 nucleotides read TGTGCCAGCAGTCCCTCAGGACAGGAATCCTATGGCTACACCTTC.

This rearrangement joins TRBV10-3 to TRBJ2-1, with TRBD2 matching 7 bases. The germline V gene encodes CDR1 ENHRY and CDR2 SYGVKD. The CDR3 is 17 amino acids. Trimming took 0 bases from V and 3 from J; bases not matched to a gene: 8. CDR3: CAISESGSGAYYNEQFF. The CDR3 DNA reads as TGTGCCATCAGTGAGTCGGGGAGCGGGGCTTACTACAATGAGCAGTTCTTC.

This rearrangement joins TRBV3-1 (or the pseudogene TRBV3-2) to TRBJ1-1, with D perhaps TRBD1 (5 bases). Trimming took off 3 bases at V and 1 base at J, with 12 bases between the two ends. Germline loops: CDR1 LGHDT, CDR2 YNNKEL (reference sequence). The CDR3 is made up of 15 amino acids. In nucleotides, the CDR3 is TGTGCCAGCAGCCAGGGAAGGGGTGCGAACACTGAAGCTTTCTTT. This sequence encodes CASSQGRGANTEAFF.

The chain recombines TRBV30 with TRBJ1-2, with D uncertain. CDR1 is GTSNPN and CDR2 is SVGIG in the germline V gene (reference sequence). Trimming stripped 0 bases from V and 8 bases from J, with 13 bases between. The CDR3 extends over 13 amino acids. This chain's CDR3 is CAWSVREGRGYTF. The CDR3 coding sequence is TGTGCCTGGAGTGTACGCGAGGGTCGCGGCTACACCTTC.

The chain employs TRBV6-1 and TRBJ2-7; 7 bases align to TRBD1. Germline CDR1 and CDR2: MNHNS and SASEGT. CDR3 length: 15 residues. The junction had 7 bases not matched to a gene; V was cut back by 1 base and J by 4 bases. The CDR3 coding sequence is TGTGCCAGCAGTGAAGGACCCGGGACAGCTTACGAGCAGTACTTC. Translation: CASSEGPGTAYEQYF.

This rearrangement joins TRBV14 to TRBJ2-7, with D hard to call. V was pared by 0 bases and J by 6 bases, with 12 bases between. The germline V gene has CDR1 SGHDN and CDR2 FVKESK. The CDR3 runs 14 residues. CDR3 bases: TGTGCCAGCAGCCAAGAGCGATTTGTCGGCGAGCAGTACTTC. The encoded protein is CASSQERFVGEQYF. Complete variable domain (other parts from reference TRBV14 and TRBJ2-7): EAGVTQFPSHSVIEKGQTVTLRCDPISGHDNLYWYRRVMGKEIKFLLHFVKESKQDESGMPNNRFLAERTGGTYSTLKVQPAELEDSGVYFCASSQERFVGEQYFGPGTRLTVT.

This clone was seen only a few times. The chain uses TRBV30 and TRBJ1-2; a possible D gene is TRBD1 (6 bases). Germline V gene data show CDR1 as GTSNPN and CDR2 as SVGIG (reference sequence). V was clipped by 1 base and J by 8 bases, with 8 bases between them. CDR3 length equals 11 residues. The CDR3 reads CAWSGQGGYTF. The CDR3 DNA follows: TGTGCCTGGAGTGGGCAGGGGGGCTACACCTTC.

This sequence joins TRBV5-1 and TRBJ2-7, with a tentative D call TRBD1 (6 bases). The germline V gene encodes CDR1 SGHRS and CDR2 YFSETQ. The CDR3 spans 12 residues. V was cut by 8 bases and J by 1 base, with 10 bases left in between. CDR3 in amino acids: CASTDSSYEQYF. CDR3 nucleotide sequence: TGCGCCAGTACGGACAGTTCCTACGAGCAGTACTTC. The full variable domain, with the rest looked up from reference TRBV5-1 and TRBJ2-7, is KAGVTQTPRYLIKTRGQQVTLSCSPISGHRSVSWYQQTPGQGLQFLFEYFSETQRNKGNFPGRFSGRQFSNSRSEMNVSTLELGDSALYLCASTDSSYEQYFGPGTRLTVT.

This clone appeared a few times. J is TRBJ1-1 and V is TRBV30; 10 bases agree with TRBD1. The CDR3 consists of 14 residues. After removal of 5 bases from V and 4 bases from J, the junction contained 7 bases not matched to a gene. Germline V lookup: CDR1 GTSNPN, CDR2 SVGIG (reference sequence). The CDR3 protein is CAWGTGVLGTEAFF. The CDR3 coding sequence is TGTGCCTGGGGGACAGGGGTGTTAGGCACTGAAGCTTTCTTT.

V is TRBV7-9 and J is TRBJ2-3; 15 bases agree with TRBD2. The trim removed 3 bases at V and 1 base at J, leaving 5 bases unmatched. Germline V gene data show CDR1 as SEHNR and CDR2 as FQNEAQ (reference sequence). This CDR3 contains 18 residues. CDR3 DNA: TGTGCCAGCAGCTTTCCGGGACTAGCGGGGGGAGGCACAGATACGCAGTATTTT. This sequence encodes CASSFPGLAGGGTDTQYF.

The CDR3 spells CASSSDSPRGITEAFF. The CDR3, as DNA: TGCGCCAGCAGCTCCGACAGTCCCAGAGGAATCACTGAAGCTTTCTTT. This chain links TRBV5-1 with TRBJ1-1; TRBD1 might be the D (5 bases). The ends were cut back, 3 bases at V and 4 bases at J, with 19 bases in the middle. Germline-derived CDR1 and CDR2 are SGHRS and YFSETQ. The CDR3 spans 16 residues.

The CDR3 here is CASTPHGRVTEAFF. The CDR3 DNA reads TGTGCCAGCACCCCACATGGGAGGGTCACTGAAGCTTTCTTT. The genes are TRBV6-5 and TRBJ1-1; no definite D call. V was trimmed by 7 bases and J by 4 bases, leaving 16 bases between them. Germline CDR1 is MNHEY and CDR2 is SVGAGI. This CDR3 is built from 14 residues.

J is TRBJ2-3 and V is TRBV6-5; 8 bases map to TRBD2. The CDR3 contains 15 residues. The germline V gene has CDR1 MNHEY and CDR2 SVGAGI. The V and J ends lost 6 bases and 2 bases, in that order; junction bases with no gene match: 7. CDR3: CASRNSGANTDTQYF. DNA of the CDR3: TGTGCCAGCAGGAATAGCGGGGCAAACACAGATACGCAGTATTTT.

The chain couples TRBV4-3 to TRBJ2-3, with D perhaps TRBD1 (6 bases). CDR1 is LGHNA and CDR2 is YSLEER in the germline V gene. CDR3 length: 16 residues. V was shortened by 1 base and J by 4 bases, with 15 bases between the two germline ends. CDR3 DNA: TGCGCCAGCAGCCAAGCCTTTACAGGGTCCCCAGATACGCAGTATTTT. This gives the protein CASSQAFTGSPDTQYF.